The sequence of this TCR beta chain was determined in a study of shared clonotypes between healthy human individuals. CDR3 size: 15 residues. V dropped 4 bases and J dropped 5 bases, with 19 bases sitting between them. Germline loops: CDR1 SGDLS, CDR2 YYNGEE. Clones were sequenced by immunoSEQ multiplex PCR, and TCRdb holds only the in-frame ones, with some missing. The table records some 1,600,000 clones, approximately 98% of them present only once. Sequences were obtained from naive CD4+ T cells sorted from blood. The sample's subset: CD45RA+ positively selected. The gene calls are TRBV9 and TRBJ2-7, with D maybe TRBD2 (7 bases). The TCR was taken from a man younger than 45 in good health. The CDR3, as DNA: TGTGCCAGCAGCACCAATGGTCGGGGGGCCGACGAGCAGTACTTC. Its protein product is CASSTNGRGADEQYF. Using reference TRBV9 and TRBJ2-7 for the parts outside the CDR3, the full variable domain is DSGVTQTPKHLITATGQRVTLRCSPRSGDLSVYWYQQSLDQGLQFLIQYYNGEERAKGNILERFSAQQFPDLHSELNLSSLELGDSALYFCASSTNGRGADEQYFGPGTRLTVT.